This is a list of T cell receptor beta chains from one sample in a study of patients and donors after allogeneic stem cell transplantation. From the RT-PCR reads, TCRdb called clonotypes with MiXCR, one entry per CDR3 protein. This table has roughly 940,000 distinct CDR3 sequences, approximately 18% appearing once. Sequences were obtained from blood, either unsorted or a sorted T cell fraction (not recorded which). The receptors come from a human donor who was either an allogeneic HSCT recipient or a stem cell or donor lymphocyte infusion donor (not recorded which). It is not recorded whose cells these are; they may come from a transplant donor. CDR3s include the opening cysteine and the closing phenylalanine or tryptophan. The D gene is left open where the match is weak. Some rows have no size entry. The others give once, few or many, or a class for an expanded clone.

v_call	clone_size	d_call	j_call	cdr3_nt	cdr3_aa
TRBV5-6	few	NA	TRBJ2-3	TGTGCCAGCAGCGTTCCCTGGGATACGCAGTATTTT	CASSVPWDTQYF
TRBV6-5	many	TRBD2	TRBJ2-5	TGTGCCAGCAGTTATGTGGCGGGGGAAGAGACCCAGTACTTC	CASSYVAGEETQYF
TRBV10-3	many	NA	TRBJ2-7	TGTGCCTCTAACAACGGTGCCGAGCAGTACTTC	CASNNGAEQYF
TRBV2	few	TRBD1	TRBJ1-1	TGTGCCAGCAGCTATCTCGATGGACAGGGAGGGAAAGCTTTCTTT	CASSYLDGQGGKAFF
TRBV9	many	TRBD2	TRBJ2-5	TGTGCCAGCAGCGTAAACCTTATAGCGGGAGTCGAGGAGACCCAGTACTTC	CASSVNLIAGVEETQYF
TRBV25-1	few	NA	TRBJ1-1	TGTGCCAGCAGTGAATTGGGCGAAGGGGATGGCACTGAAGCTTTCTTT	CASSELGEGDGTEAFF
TRBV6-2/TRBV6-3	NA	NA	TRBJ2-7	TGTGCCAGCAGTCCGGGGACTTCCTCGTTCCTAATATACGAGCAGTACTTC	CASSPGTSSFLIYEQYF
TRBV6-5	many	NA	TRBJ2-7	TGTGCCAGCAGTTACCGGACAGCTTCCTACGAGCAGTACTTC	CASSYRTASYEQYF
TRBV29-1	few	TRBD1	TRBJ2-1	TGCAGCGTTGCAGGGGGCCCCTCTGGCAATGAGCAGTTCTTC	CSVAGGPSGNEQFF
TRBV20-1	NA	TRBD2	TRBJ2-5	TGCAGTGCTAGGCTAGCGGGGGGGTACTTCCAAGAGACCCAGTACTTC	CSARLAGGYFQETQYF
TRBV12-3/TRBV12-4	many	TRBD2	TRBJ2-1	TGTGCCAGCAGAGCGGGGGGGCTTGGTAATGAGCAGTTCTTC	CASRAGGLGNEQFF